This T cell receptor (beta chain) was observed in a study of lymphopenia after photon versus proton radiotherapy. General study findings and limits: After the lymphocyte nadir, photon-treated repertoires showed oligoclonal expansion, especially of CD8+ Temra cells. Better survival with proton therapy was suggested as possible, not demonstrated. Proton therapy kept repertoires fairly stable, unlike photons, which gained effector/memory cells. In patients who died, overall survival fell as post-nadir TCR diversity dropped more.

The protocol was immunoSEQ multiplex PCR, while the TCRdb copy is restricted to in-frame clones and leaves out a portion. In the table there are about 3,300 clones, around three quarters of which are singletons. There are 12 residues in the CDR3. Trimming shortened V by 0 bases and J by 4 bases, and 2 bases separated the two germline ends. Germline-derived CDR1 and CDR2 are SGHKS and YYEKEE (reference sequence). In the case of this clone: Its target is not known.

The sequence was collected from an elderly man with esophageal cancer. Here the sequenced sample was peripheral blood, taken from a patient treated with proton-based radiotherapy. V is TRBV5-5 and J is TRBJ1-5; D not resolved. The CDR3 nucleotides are TGTGCCAGCAGCTTGGAAAATCAGCCCCAGCATTTT. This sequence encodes CASSLENQPQHF.